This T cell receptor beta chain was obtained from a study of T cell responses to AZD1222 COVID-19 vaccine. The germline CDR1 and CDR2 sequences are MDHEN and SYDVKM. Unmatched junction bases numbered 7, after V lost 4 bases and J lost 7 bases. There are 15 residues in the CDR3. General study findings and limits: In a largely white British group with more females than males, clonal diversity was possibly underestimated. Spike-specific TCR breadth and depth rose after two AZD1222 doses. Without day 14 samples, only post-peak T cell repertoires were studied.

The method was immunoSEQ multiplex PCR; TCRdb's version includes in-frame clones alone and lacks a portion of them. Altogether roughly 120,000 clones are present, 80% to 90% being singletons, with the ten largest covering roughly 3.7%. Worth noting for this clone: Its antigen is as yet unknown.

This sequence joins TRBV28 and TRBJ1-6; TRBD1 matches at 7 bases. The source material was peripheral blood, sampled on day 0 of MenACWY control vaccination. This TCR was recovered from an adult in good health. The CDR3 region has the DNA TGTGCCAGCAGTTCAAAGGGGACAGTAAATTCACCCCTCCACTTT. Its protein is CASSSKGTVNSPLHF.